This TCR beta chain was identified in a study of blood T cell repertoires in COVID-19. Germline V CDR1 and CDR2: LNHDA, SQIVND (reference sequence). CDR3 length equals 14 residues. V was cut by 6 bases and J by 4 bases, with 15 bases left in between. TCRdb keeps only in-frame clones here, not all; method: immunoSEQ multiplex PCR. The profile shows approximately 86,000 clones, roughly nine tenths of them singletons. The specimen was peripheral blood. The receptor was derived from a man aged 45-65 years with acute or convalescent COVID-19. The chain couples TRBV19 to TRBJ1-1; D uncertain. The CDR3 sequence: CASRAPGEGTEAFF. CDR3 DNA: TGTGCCAGTAGAGCCCCCGGGGAAGGCACTGAAGCTTTCTTT.